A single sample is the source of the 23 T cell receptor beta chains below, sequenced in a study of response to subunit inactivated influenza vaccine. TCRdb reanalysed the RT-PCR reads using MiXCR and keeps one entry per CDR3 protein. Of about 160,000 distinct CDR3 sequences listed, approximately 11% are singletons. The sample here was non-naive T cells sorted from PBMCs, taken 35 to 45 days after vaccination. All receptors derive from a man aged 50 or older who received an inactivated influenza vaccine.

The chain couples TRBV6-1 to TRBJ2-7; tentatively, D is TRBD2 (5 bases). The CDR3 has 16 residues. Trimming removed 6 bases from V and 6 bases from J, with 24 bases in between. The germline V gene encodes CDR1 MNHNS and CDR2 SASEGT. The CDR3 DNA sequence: TGTGCCAGCAGGGCGACCCGGCATTCCGGGGTCGGCGAGCAGTACTTC. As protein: CASRATRHSGVGEQYF.

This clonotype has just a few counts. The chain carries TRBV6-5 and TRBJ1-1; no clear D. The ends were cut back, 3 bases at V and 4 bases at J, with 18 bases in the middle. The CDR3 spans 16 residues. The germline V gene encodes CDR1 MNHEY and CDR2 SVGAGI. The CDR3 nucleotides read TGTGCCAGCAGTTATGGGCGAGTCGCCGAGGGCACTGAAGCTTTCTTT. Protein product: CASSYGRVAEGTEAFF.

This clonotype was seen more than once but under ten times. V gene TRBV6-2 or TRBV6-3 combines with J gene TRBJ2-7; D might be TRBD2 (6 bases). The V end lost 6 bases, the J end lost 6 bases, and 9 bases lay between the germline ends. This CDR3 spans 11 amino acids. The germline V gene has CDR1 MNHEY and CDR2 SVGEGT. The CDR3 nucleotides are TGTGCCAGCAGGGGACTTTTCGAGCAGTACTTC. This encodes CASRGLFEQYF.

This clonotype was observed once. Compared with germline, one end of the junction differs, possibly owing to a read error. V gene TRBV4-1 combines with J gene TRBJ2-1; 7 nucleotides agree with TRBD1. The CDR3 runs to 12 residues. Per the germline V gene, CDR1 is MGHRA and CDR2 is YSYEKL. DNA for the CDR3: TGCGCCAGCAGCGCGCAAGGACAGGAACGGGTCTTC. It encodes CASSAQGQERVF.

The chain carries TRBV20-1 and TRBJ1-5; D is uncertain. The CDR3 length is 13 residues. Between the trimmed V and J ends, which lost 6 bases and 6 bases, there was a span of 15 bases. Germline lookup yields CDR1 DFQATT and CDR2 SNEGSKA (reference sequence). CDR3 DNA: TGCAGTGCGAGAACGGCAGGCGGTCAGCCCCAGCATTTT. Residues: CSARTAGGQPQHF.

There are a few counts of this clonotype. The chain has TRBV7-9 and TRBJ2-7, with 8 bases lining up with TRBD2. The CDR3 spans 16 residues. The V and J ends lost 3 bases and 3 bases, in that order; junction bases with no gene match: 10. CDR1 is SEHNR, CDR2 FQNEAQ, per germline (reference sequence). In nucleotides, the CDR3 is TGTGCCAGCAGCTTCGGGTTAGCGGGACCTAGCTACGAGCAGTACTTC. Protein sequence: CASSFGLAGPSYEQYF.

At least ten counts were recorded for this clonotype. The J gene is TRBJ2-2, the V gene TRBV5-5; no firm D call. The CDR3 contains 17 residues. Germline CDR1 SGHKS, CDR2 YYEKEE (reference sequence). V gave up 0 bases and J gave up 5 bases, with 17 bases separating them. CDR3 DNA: TGTGCCAGCAGCTTGGTTGTCCGTTTCGAACAGACCGGGGAGCTGTTTTTT. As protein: CASSLVVRFEQTGELFF.

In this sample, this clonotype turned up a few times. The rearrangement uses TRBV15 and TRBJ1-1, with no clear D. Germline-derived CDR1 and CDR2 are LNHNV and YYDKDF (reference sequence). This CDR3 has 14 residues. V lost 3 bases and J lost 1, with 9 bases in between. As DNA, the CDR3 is TGTGCCACCAGCAGGGATTTACAGAACACTGAAGCTTTCTTT. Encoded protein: CATSRDLQNTEAFF.

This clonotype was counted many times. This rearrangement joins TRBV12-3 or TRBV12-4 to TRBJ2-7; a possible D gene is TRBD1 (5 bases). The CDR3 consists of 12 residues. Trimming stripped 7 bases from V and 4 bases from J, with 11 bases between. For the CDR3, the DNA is TGTGCCAGCACCAAAGGGGAATACGAGCAGTACTTC. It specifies CASTKGEYEQYF.

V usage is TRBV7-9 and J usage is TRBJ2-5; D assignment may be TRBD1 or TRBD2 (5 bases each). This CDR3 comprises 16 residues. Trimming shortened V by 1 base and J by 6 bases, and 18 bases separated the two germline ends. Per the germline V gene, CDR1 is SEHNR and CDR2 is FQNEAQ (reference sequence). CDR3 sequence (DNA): TGTGCCAGCAGCTTAGGGGACCGGGCCCACGCGAAGACCCAGTACTTC. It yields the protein CASSLGDRAHAKTQYF.

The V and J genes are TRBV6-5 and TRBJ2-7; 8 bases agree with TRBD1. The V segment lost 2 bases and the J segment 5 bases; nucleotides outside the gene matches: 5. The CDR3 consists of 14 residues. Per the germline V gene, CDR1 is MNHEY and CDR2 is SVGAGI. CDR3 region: CASSYRQGNNEQYF. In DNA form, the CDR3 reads TGTGCCAGCAGTTACCGACAGGGGAACAACGAGCAGTACTTC.

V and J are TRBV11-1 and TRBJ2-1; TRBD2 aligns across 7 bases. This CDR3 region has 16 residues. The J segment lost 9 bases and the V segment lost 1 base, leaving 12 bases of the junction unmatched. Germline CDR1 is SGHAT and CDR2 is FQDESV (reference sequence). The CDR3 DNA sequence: TGTGCCAGCAGCTTAGAGGGCGGGAGAGGAGGTTTTGAGCAGTTCTTC. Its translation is CASSLEGGRGGFEQFF.

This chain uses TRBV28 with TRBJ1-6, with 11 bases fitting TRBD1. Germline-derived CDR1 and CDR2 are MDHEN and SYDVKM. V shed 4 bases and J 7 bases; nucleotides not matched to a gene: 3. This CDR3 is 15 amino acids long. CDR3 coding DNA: TGTGCCAGCAGTTCTGGACAGGGGGCAAATTCACCCCTCCACTTT. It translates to CASSSGQGANSPLHF.

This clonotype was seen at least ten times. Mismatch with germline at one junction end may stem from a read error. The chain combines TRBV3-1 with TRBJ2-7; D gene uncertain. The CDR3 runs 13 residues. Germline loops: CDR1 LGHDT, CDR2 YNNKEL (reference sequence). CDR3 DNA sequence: TGTGCCAGCAGCCTCGAGGTTATGGGAATCCCCAGCTTC. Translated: CASSLEVMGIPSF.

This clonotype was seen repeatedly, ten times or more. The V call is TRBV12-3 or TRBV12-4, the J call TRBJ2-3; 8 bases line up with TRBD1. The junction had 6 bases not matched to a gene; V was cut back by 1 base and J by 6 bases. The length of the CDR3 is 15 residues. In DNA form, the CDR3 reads TGTGCCAGCAGTTTAGAGACAGGGGACAGGGATACGCAGTATTTT. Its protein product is CASSLETGDRDTQYF.

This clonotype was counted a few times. CDR3 coding DNA: TGTGCCAGCAGCCCCGACCAGGTTCGCGTCCACGAGCAGTACTTC. This gives the protein CASSPDQVRVHEQYF. V is TRBV6-1 and J is TRBJ2-7; D remains unclear. The CDR3 totals 15 residues. Trimming shortened V by 6 bases and J by 5 bases, and 20 bases separated the two germline ends. Germline V lookup: CDR1 MNHNS, CDR2 SASEGT.

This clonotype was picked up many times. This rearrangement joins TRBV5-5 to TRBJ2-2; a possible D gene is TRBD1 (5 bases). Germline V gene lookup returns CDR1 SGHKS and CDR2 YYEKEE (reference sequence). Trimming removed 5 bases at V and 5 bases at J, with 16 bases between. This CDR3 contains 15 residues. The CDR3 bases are TGTGCCAGCAGTCGTGACAGCATCGGGACCGGGGAGCTGTTTTTT. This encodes CASSRDSIGTGELFF.

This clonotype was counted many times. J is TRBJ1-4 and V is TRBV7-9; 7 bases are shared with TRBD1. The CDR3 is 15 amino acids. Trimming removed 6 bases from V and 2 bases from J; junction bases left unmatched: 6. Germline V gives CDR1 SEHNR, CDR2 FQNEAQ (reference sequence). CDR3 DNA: TGTGCCAGCAGTCTAAAGACAGGGACTAATGAAAAACTGTTTTTT. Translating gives CASSLKTGTNEKLFF. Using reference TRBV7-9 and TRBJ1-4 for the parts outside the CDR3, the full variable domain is DTGVSQNPRHKITKRGQNVTFRCDPISEHNRLYWYRQTLGQGPEFLTYFQNEAQLEKSRLLSDRFSAERPKGSFSTLEIQRTEQGDSAMYLCASSLKTGTNEKLFFGSGTQLSVL.

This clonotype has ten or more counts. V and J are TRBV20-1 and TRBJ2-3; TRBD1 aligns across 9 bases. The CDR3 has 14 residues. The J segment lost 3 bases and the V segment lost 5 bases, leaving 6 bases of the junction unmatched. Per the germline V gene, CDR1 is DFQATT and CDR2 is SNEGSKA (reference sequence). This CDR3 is CSAFRDRVTDTQYF. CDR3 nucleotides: TGCAGTGCTTTCCGGGACAGGGTGACAGATACGCAGTATTTT.

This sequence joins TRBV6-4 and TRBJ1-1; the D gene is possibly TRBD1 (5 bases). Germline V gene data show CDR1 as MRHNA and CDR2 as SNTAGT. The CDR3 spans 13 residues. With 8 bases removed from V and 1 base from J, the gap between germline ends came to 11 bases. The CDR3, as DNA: TGTGCCAGCGCAGTCGGGGCGAACACTGAAGCTTTCTTT. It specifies CASAVGANTEAFF.

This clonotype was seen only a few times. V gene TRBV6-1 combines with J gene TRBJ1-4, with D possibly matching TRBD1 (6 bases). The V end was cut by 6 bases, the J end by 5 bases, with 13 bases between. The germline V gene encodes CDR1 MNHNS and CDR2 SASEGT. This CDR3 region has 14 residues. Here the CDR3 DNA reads TGTGCCAGCAGCCCTACAGGGTCAAATGAAAAACTGTTTTTT. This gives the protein CASSPTGSNEKLFF.

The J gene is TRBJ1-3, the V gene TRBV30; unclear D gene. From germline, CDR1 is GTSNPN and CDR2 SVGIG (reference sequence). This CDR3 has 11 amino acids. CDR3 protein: CAVGAGNTIYF. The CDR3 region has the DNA TGTGCAGTCGGCGCTGGAAACACCATATATTTT.

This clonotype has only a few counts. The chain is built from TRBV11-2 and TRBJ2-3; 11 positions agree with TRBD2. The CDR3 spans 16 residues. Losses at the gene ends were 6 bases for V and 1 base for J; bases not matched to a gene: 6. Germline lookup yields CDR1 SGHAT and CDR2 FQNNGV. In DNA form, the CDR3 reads TGTGCCAGCAGACCCGGGACTAGCGGTCGCACAGATACGCAGTATTTT. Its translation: CASRPGTSGRTDTQYF.